Presented here are 12 T cell receptor beta chains from one specimen sequenced in a study of identical twins. TCRdb re-analysed the 5' RACE reads in MiXCR, keeping a single row per CDR3 protein. Among about 210,000 distinct CDR3 sequences listed, roughly a tenth were seen once. Specimen: memory (CD45RO+) T cells sorted from blood. The receptors originated from a woman between 18 and 29 years old in good health.

This clonotype was counted many times. V and J are TRBV10-3 and TRBJ2-4, with D uncertain. CDR3 size: 12 residues. Germline assignment: CDR1 ENHRY and CDR2 SYGVKD. The V and J ends lost 11 bases and 6 bases respectively, with 14 bases between them. The CDR3 nucleotides read TGTGCCGCCGGTAGCCCGGGAAACATTCAGTACTTC. It translates to CAAGSPGNIQYF.

This rearrangement joins TRBV7-2 to TRBJ2-7, with 7 bases matching TRBD1. After removal of 5 bases from V and 4 bases from J, the junction contained 8 bases not matched to a gene. The germline V gene encodes CDR1 SGHTA and CDR2 FQGNSA. The CDR3 is 14 amino acids. CDR3 DNA: TGTGCCAGCAGCATAATACAGGGGCCATACGAGCAGTACTTC. Residues: CASSIIQGPYEQYF.

This clonotype has ten or more counts. The chain uses TRBV5-1 and TRBJ1-1, with D tentatively TRBD1 (6 bases). Trimming left V 4 bases short and J 4 bases short, with 17 bases between. CDR1 SGHRS and CDR2 YFSETQ come from the germline V gene. The CDR3 sequence is 15 residues long. The CDR3, as DNA: TGCGCCAGCAGCCCGATGACAGGATTCGCCACTGAAGCTTTCTTT. Translating gives CASSPMTGFATEAFF. The full variable domain, in which reference TRBV5-1 and TRBJ1-1 provide the parts outside the CDR3, is KAGVTQTPRYLIKTRGQQVTLSCSPISGHRSVSWYQQTPGQGLQFLFEYFSETQRNKGNFPGRFSGRQFSNSRSEMNVSTLELGDSALYLCASSPMTGFATEAFFGQGTRLTVV.

On this clonotype: A much larger clonotype is one base distant, so this may be a read error. The V call is TRBV29-1, the J call TRBJ2-7; D call uncertain. The germline CDR1 and CDR2 sequences are SQVTM and ANQGSEA. Trimming shortened V by 4 bases and J by 0 bases, and 10 bases separated the two germline ends. The CDR3 runs to 13 residues. The CDR3 loop reads CSVVATTSYEQYF. CDR3 coding DNA: TGCAGCGTTGTTGCAACCACCTCCTACGAGCAGTACTTC.

The sample holds a few counts of this clonotype. V is TRBV7-2 and J is TRBJ2-2; TRBD2 matches at 11 bases. Per germline, CDR1 SGHTA and CDR2 FQGNSA. CDR3 length equals 15 residues. V shed 4 bases and J 4 bases; nucleotides not matched to a gene: 2. The CDR3, as DNA: TGTGCCAGCAGCTCTACTAGCGGGGGCACCGGGGAGCTGTTTTTT. Translated: CASSSTSGGTGELFF.

This clonotype was recorded at least ten times. The V gene is TRBV11-2, the J gene TRBJ2-3; unclear D gene. V lost 4 bases and J lost 5, with 10 bases in between. CDR3 length: 13 amino acids. Germline V gene sequence: CDR1 SGHAT, CDR2 FQNNGV. The CDR3 protein is CASSSYPRDTQYF. The CDR3 DNA follows: TGTGCCAGCAGCTCCTACCCTCGAGATACGCAGTATTTT. Full variable domain (rest looked up from reference TRBV11-2 and TRBJ2-3): EAGVAQSPRYKIIEKRQSVAFWCNPISGHATLYWYQQILGQGPKLLIQFQNNGVVDDSQLPKDRFSAERLKGVDSTLKIQPAKLEDSAVYLCASSSYPRDTQYFGPGTRLTVL.

This clonotype was seen at least ten times. CDR3 sequence (DNA): TGTGCCAGCAGCTTTGGCCAGGATGTTGGAACGCAGTATTTT. Translated, it gives CASSFGQDVGTQYF. The chain employs TRBV7-9 and TRBJ2-3; no firm D call. Trimming stripped 3 bases from V and 9 bases from J, with 16 bases between. Germline CDR1 SEHNR, CDR2 FQNEAQ (reference sequence). The CDR3 is 14 residues long.

The J gene is TRBJ2-3, the V gene TRBV20-1; perhaps D is TRBD1 or TRBD2 (6 bases each). Deletions cut 1 base from V and 2 bases from J, with 19 bases between. The germline gives CDR1 DFQATT, CDR2 SNEGSKA (reference sequence). The CDR3 is 17 amino acids. The CDR3 nucleotides read TGCAGTGCTAGAGGGGGGGCCGGGGAGCTCCCCACAGATACGCAGTATTTT. It encodes CSARGGAGELPTDTQYF.

V usage is TRBV12-3 or TRBV12-4 and J usage is TRBJ2-6, with TRBD1 identical over 7 bases. J lost 12 bases, V lost 8 bases, and 19 bases had no gene match. This CDR3 comprises 16 residues. The CDR3 DNA reads TGTGCCAGCCGATGGGAACAGGGGCCTAGCCCTGTCGTCCTGACTTTC. Translating gives CASRWEQGPSPVVLTF.

The chain combines TRBV20-1 with TRBJ2-1; the D gene is possibly TRBD1 (5 bases). The CDR3 totals 12 residues. Germline V CDR1 and CDR2: DFQATT, SNEGSKA (reference sequence). The ends were cut back, 6 bases at V and 3 bases at J, with 9 bases in the middle. CDR3: CSAYRSYNEQFF. CDR3 in DNA: TGCAGTGCCTACAGGAGCTACAATGAGCAGTTCTTC.

The chain couples TRBV6-1 to TRBJ2-2; D uncertain. This CDR3 region has 13 residues. Germline values: CDR1 MNHNS, CDR2 SASEGT. V lost 6 bases and J lost 4, with 9 bases in between. The CDR3 region has the DNA TGTGCCAGCAGATGGGATAGCACCGGGGAGCTGTTTTTT. It encodes CASRWDSTGELFF.

The chain joins TRBV20-1 to TRBJ1-5; 10 bases are a match to TRBD1. Unmatched junction bases numbered 12, after V lost 4 bases and J lost 6 bases. The germline CDR1 and CDR2 sequences are DFQATT and SNEGSKA (reference sequence). This CDR3 spans 16 amino acids. CDR3 residues: CSATRARTGGLQPQHF. As DNA, the CDR3 is TGCAGTGCTACCCGAGCCCGGACAGGGGGTCTTCAGCCCCAGCATTTT.